The entry below gives a single TCR beta chain sequence along with its context. Its binding antigen is unknown. No base quality information exists; no much larger clone differs at one position. Focal radiation therapy combined with CTLA-4 blockade (ipilimumab) was tested in patients with chemo-refractory metastatic non-small-cell lung cancer. The record originates from a study of radiotherapy plus CTLA-4 blockade in lung cancer (dated by TCRdb to the late 2010s). Regarding the study in general: Objective responses occurred in roughly a sixth of enrolled patients, and around 29% achieved disease control. Broad study findings and their caveats: After treatment with radiotherapy and ipilimumab, TCR clones that came from tumors expanded in the peripheral blood. The strongest predictors of response, as reported, were early dynamic changes in blood T cell clones along with a rise in serum interferon-beta after radiation.

Clipping removes 6 bases from V and 3 bases from J, with 5 as the unmatched junction base count. Taken from cysteine to phenylalanine, the CDR3 has 16 residues. CDR3 DNA is the only sequence kept; it has 48 bases, read in frame from the first base. CDR1 and CDR2 are drawn from the germline V gene: MDHEN, SYDVKM. Library prep was done by the immunoSEQ multiplex PCR assay. This immuneACCESS table, as held by TCRdb, lists in-frame sequences with V and J called but not all clones. Of the missing ones, under half trace to an unresolved V gene in checked studies; the others have no known cause. For this sample there are about 80,000 clones; 84% appear just once. 0.79% of the sample is held by the ten biggest clonotypes.

The sequences come from peripheral blood, collected from a patient treated with radiotherapy plus ipilimumab. This chain is built from TRBV28 and TRBJ1-6, with 10 middle bases fitting TRBD1. This receptor was taken from a human donor with non-small cell lung cancer who had stable disease on radiotherapy plus ipilimumab. The CDR3 is CASSARTGGYNSPLHF. In nucleotides, the sequence is TGTGCCAGCAGCGCCCGGACAGGGGGCTATAATTCACCCCTCCACTTT.